This T cell receptor beta chain was documented in a study of blood T cell repertoires in COVID-19. Overall study context: The origin of the acute and convalescent COVID-19 samples was the United States, Italy and Spain. In each case, the material was cDNA or gDNA derived from T cells, B-cell-depleted T cells, or PBMCs.

In the source study's methods: Amplifying reference gene primers gave estimates of nucleated cell counts. Repertoires were generated with immunoSEQ multiplex PCR, while TCRdb's copy carries only in-frame clones and drops some. The V and J calls and the clone size are those of that table, but D and trimming were determined from the DNA. This table has 150,000 or so clones, over 80% appearing once. Material for sequencing was peripheral blood. The receptor was isolated from a woman aged 45-59 years with acute or convalescent COVID-19.

The CDR3 spells CASSPLTGEHTEAFF. The CDR3 nucleotides read TGTGCCAGCTCACCACTGACAGGGGAGCACACTGAAGCTTTCTTT. The rearrangement uses TRBV18 and TRBJ1-1; 8 nucleotides align to TRBD1. Trimming removed 1 base from V and 3 bases from J; junction bases left unmatched: 4. Per the germline V gene, CDR1 is KGHSH and CDR2 is LQKENI. This CDR3 is 15 amino acids long.